This TCR beta chain appears in the sequencing data of a study of a mutant IDH1 vaccine in newly diagnosed glioma (dated by TCRdb to the early 2020s). Looking at the study overall: Vaccination started 4-6 weeks after radiotherapy alone, or was given together with temozolomide cycles in the groups whose treatment included chemotherapy. Six visits were used for peripheral blood collection: V03 (baseline), V05, V07, V10, V12 and V13. The week-35 safety follow-up was designated visit V12, and the week-47 end of study was designated visit V13. Of the 25 to 35 patients who were treated, approximately 62% were male and roughly 40% were female, and the mean age was approximately 40 years. Prior to enrollment, standard therapy consisting of radiotherapy alone, temozolomide alone, or radiochemotherapy with temozolomide had been administered to patients, with the combination being received by most patients. Longitudinal TCRB deep sequencing was performed for around 23 treated patients wherever samples were available for exploratory analyses.

What this sample's time point label stands for: week 47, end of study. Every vaccine dose consisted of 300 ug of a 20-mer mutant IDH1 peptide in Montanide, administered subcutaneously together with topical imiquimod. Patients received eight vaccinations in weeks 1, 3, 5, 7, 11, 15, 19 and 23, corresponding to visits V03 through V10. All donors had newly diagnosed IDH1-mutant astrocytomas of WHO grade 3 or 4 that showed loss of nuclear ATRX. The samples were drawn from NOA16, a multicentre, single-arm, open-label phase I trial in Germany that tested a mutant IDH1 peptide vaccine in humans for the first time. Genomic DNA for TCRB sequencing was isolated from EDTA blood with the DNeasy Blood and Tissue Kit. The CDR3 spans 15 residues, from the cysteine through the phenylalanine. CDR3 DNA is the only sequence kept; it has 45 bases, read in frame from the first base. The germline V gene (reference sequence) provides CDR1 MNHEY and CDR2 SMNVEV. The junction carries 12 bases between V and J, which are trimmed by 0 bases and 4 bases respectively.

Note on this clone: The antigen this receptor binds is unknown. Base quality data are lacking; no much larger clone is found one base away.

Overall results and qualifications from the work: According to the authors, sample limitations meant that analyses of patient blood samples could not be reproduced. Pseudoprogression seemed to be unrelated to changes in the top peripheral T cell clonotypes found by TCRB sequencing. Availability determined which PBMC samples were chosen for TCRB deep sequencing. Immune responses induced by the vaccine were seen in over 90% of patients across multiple MHC alleles.

Receptor amplification or capture employed the immunoSEQ multiplex PCR assay. Rearranged TCR beta chain sequences were amplified using the hsTCRB Kit according to the manufacturer's protocol. Sequencing of TCRB libraries was carried out on an Illumina MiSeq. The published analysis was carried out like this. The proprietary platform of the kit vendor was used for demultiplexing, trimming and gene mapping. The immuneACCESS repertoire file appears here via TCRdb, limited to in-frame rearrangements. These files lack a portion of the clones; in checked studies, under half of the deficit traces to unresolved V genes, and the cause of the others is not known. V and J calls plus clone size are reproduced from that table; the DNA served to infer D and trimming. In all, the sample holds around 94,000 clones, and approximately 89% of those were seen once. The ten largest clones take up roughly 0.78% of the sample.

The chain was built from TRBV27 and TRBJ1-1; tentative D gene TRBD1, with 6 bases matching. The sample was PBMCs, taken from a glioma patient whose treatment included an IDH1 peptide vaccine. This TCR was sampled from a woman between 45 and 60 years old with glioma. Here is the DNA: TGTGCCAGCAGTTTATCTTATGGGGGGCGCACTGAAGCTTTCTTT. Protein translation: CASSLSYGGRTEAFF.